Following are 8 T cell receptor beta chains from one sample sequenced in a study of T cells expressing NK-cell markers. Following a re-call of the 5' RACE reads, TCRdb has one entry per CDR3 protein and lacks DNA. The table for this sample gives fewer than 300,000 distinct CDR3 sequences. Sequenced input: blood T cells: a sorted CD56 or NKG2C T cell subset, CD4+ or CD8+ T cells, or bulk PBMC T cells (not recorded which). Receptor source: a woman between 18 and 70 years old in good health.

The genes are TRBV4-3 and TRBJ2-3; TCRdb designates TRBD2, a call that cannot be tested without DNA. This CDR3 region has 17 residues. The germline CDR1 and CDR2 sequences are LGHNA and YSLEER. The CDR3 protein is CASSQGTTSGGADTQYF.

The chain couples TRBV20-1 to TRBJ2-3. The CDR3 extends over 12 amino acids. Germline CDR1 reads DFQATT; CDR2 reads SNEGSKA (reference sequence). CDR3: CSARSSMYTQYF.

The CDR3 protein is CASAQSGVYNEQFF. V and J are TRBV19 and TRBJ2-1; TCRdb gives TRBD2 as the D gene, but with no DNA this cannot be confirmed. The CDR3 is 14 amino acids. CDR1 and CDR2 from the germline V gene are LNHDA and SQIVND (reference sequence).

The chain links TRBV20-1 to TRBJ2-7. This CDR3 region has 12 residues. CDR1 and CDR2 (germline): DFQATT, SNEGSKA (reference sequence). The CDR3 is CSARISSYEQYF.

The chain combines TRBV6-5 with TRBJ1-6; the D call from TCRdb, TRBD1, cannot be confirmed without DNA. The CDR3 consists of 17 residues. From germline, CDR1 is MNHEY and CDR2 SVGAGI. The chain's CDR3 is CASSYSTGSSYNSPLHF.

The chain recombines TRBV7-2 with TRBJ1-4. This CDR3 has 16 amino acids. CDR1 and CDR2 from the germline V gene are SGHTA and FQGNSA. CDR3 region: CASSLAGGSSGEKLFF. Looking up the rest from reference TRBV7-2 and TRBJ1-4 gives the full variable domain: GAGVSQSPSNKVTEKGKDVELRCDPISGHTALYWYRQSLGQGLEFLIYFQGNSAPDKSGLPSDRFSAERTGGSVSTLTIQRTQQEDSAVYLCASSLAGGSSGEKLFFGSGTQLSVL.

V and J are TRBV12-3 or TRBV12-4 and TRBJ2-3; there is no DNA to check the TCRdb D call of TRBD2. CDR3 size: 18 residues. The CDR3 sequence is CASSLGLAGLSSTDTQYF.

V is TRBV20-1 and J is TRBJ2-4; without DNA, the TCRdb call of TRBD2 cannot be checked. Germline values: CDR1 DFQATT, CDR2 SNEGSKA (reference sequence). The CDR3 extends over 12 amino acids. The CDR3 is CGMRTLWNIQYF.